Shown below are 24 T cell receptor beta chains from a single sample sequenced in a study of cytomegalovirus exposure and HLA in healthy donors. It was with 60 Vbeta and 13 Jbeta primers that the PCR ran. The protocol was immunoSEQ multiplex PCR, while the TCRdb copy is restricted to in-frame clones and leaves out a portion. This sample carries approximately 140,000 clones, about two thirds of them seen once, and the ten largest clones take roughly 3%. Material for sequencing was PBMCs. Receptors originate from an older woman in good health and CMV-seropositive.

The chain recombines TRBV6-6 with TRBJ2-5, with 7 bases matching TRBD2. The CDR3 length is 15 residues. Germline CDR1 MNHNY, CDR2 SVGAGI (reference sequence). Trimming at V came to 0 bases and at J to 3 bases, leaving 4 bases not matched to a gene. The CDR3 DNA is TGTGCCAGCAGTTACTCGGGAGGGGTGGAAGAGACCCAGTACTTC. It encodes CASSYSGGVEETQYF.

This clone was observed a few times. J is TRBJ1-1 and V is TRBV4-1, with 7 nucleotides matching TRBD1. Per the germline V gene, CDR1 is MGHRA and CDR2 is YSYEKL. This CDR3 is 16 amino acids long. J was trimmed by 5 bases and V by 2 bases; bases with no gene match: 11. CDR3 loop: CASSQPRTGQDTEAFF. The CDR3 bases are TGCGCCAGCAGCCAACCAAGGACAGGCCAGGATACTGAAGCTTTCTTT.

The J gene is TRBJ1-4, the V gene TRBV18; TRBD1 is a possible D gene (6 bases). Germline lookup yields CDR1 KGHSH and CDR2 LQKENI. This CDR3 has 16 amino acids. V was clipped by 3 bases and J by 3 bases, with 14 bases between them. CDR3 sequence (DNA): TGTGCCAGCTCACCTACAGGGCCCTCGGCTAATGAAAAACTGTTTTTT. Residues: CASSPTGPSANEKLFF.

The chain carries TRBV7-8 and TRBJ2-7, with a tentative D call TRBD2 (5 bases). This CDR3 has 14 residues. V shed 2 bases and J shed 6 bases, with 14 bases lying between them. Germline V gives CDR1 SGHVS, CDR2 FQNEAQ. CDR3 nucleotides: TGTGCCAGCAGCTTATATAACGGGAAGGCCGAGCAGTACTTC. Translated: CASSLYNGKAEQYF.

CDR3 in amino acids: CASSPQTGGNSPLHF. The CDR3 DNA reads TGTGCCAGCTCACCACAAACAGGGGGTAATTCACCCCTCCACTTT. The chain is built from TRBV18 and TRBJ1-6; the match to TRBD1 covers 8 bases. Germline CDR1 and CDR2: KGHSH and LQKENI. The V gene end was trimmed by 1 base and the J gene end by 6 bases; junction bases not matched to a gene: 2. This CDR3 has 15 amino acids.

The chain carries TRBV6-5 and TRBJ2-3; 10 nucleotides align to TRBD2. V lost 0 bases to trimming and J lost 7 bases; unmatched junction nucleotides: 7. Germline loops: CDR1 MNHEY, CDR2 SVGAGI. The length of the CDR3 is 16 residues. The CDR3, as DNA: TGTGCCAGCAGTTACTCGACCCTAGCGGGGGTGTATACGCAGTATTTT. Its translation: CASSYSTLAGVYTQYF.

This clone has a handful of counts. The genes are TRBV13 and TRBJ1-5; the D is unclear. The length of the CDR3 is 15 residues. The germline V gene has CDR1 PRHDT and CDR2 FYEKMQ (reference sequence). The V end was cut by 0 bases, the J end by 0 bases, with 6 bases between. CDR3 amino acids: CASSLGSVSNQPQHF. As DNA, the CDR3 is TGTGCCAGCAGCTTAGGATCTGTTAGCAATCAGCCCCAGCATTTT.

This chain joins TRBV19 and TRBJ1-3; 11 bases map to TRBD1. The CDR3 is 16 residues long. Germline V gene lookup returns CDR1 LNHDA and CDR2 SQIVND (reference sequence). The junction had 4 bases not matched to a gene; V was cut back by 2 bases and J by 4 bases. CDR3 protein: CASSIRTGGGGNTIYF. The DNA of the CDR3 is TGTGCCAGTAGTATACGGACAGGGGGCGGCGGAAACACCATATATTTT.

This clone showed up just once. The chain recombines TRBV6-5 with TRBJ1-2; TRBD1 might be the D (6 bases). This CDR3 comprises 14 residues. The germline V and J ends were trimmed by 2 bases and 8 bases, with 15 bases remaining between them. The germline CDR1 and CDR2 sequences are MNHEY and SVGAGI. The CDR3 is CASSYGQPLRGYTF. The DNA for the CDR3 is TGTGCCAGCAGTTACGGACAGCCACTTCGAGGCTACACCTTC.

The rearrangement uses TRBV7-6 and TRBJ2-2; TRBD1 agrees at 9 bases. This CDR3 spans 19 amino acids. V gave up 5 bases and J gave up 1 base; unmatched junction bases: 14. Germline V lookup: CDR1 SGHVS, CDR2 FNYEAQ. The DNA of the CDR3 is TGTGCCAGCAGCCGCTGGACAGGGGTACTAGCGCAGAACACCGGGGAGCTGTTTTTT. This translates into CASSRWTGVLAQNTGELFF.

The chain uses TRBV25-1 and TRBJ1-2, with 9 bases fitting TRBD1. Trimming cost V 5 bases and J 1 base; bases outside gene matches: 8. The CDR3 is made up of 16 amino acids. The germline gives CDR1 MGHDK, CDR2 SYGVNS. The CDR3 nucleotides are TGTGCCAGCAGTTCACAGGGGGCAGGAGGTAACTATGGCTACACCTTC. Amino acid sequence: CASSSQGAGGNYGYTF.

This clone showed up just once. The V call is TRBV5-6, the J call TRBJ2-5, with TRBD2 matching over 9 bases. V shed 4 bases, J shed 6 bases, and the junction held 10 bases outside the gene matches. CDR3 length: 15 amino acids. Germline-derived CDR1 and CDR2 are SGHDT and YYEEEE. CDR3 sequence: CASSETGGGEKTQYF. In DNA, the CDR3 is TGTGCCAGCAGCGAGACAGGCGGGGGGGAAAAGACCCAGTACTTC.

This chain connects TRBV19 to TRBJ1-3; D not resolved. This CDR3 region has 15 residues. Between the trimmed V and J ends, which lost 1 base and 4 bases, there was a span of 11 bases. CDR1 and CDR2 (germline): LNHDA, SQIVND (reference sequence). The CDR3 nucleotides read TGTGCCAGTAGTATAGGCCAACAGCGGGGAAACACCATATATTTT. It translates to CASSIGQQRGNTIYF.

The V call is TRBV21-1, the J call TRBJ1-5; the table's TRBD1 call for D was not verified on the DNA. TRBV21-1 has pseudogene status. There are 18 residues in the CDR3. The CDR3 DNA is TGTGCCAGCAGCAAAGACCCAGGGAACCAGAGTAGTGGACAGCCCCAGCATTTT. This translates into CASSKDPGNQSSGQPQHF.

This clone appeared a single time. This chain connects TRBV5-1 to TRBJ1-2; D possibly corresponds to TRBD1 (6 bases). V was cut by 3 bases and J by 4 bases, with 10 bases left in between. This CDR3 is 13 amino acids long. The germline CDR1 and CDR2 sequences are SGHRS and YFSETQ. Here the CDR3 DNA reads TGCGCCAGCAGCTCCGGGACAACCTATGGCTACACCTTC. As protein: CASSSGTTYGYTF.

The rearrangement uses TRBV25-1 and TRBJ2-3; 7 bases align to TRBD2. Trimming took 3 bases from V and 1 from J; bases not matched to a gene: 7. CDR1 is MGHDK, CDR2 SYGVNS, per germline. There are 16 residues in the CDR3. This CDR3 reads CASSEVAGARTDTQYF. The CDR3 DNA follows: TGTGCCAGCAGTGAGGTAGCGGGCGCCCGCACAGATACGCAGTATTTT.

This clone was seen a few times. Other DNA sequences in this sample translate to the same CDR3. The chain employs TRBV7-3 and TRBJ2-5; TRBD2 matches 9 bases. Germline V gene data show CDR1 as SGHTA and CDR2 as FQGTGA. This CDR3 spans 14 amino acids. The J segment lost 5 bases and the V segment lost 5 bases, leaving 6 bases of the junction unmatched. Here the CDR3 DNA reads TGTGCCAGCAGCCCGGGACTAGCCGGGGAGACCCAGTACTTC. The encoded protein is CASSPGLAGETQYF.

The V and J genes are TRBV19 and TRBJ1-1; a possible D gene is TRBD1 (6 bases). This CDR3 has 14 amino acids. Deletions cut 5 bases from V and 5 bases from J, with 15 bases between. Per germline, CDR1 LNHDA and CDR2 SQIVND (reference sequence). CDR3 region: CASSSYRVETEAFF. In DNA form, the CDR3 reads TGTGCCAGTAGTTCCTACAGGGTTGAGACTGAAGCTTTCTTT. The full variable domain, in which reference TRBV19 and TRBJ1-1 provide the parts outside the CDR3, is DGGITQSPKYLFRKEGQNVTLSCEQNLNHDAMYWYRQDPGQGLRLIYYSQIVNDFQKGDIAEGYSVSREKKESFPLTVTSAQKNPTAFYLCASSSYRVETEAFFGQGTRLTVV.

CDR3 nucleotides: TGTGCCAGCAGCTTAGCCCCACAGGGGGTGGGGAACACTGAAGCTTTCTTT. As protein: CASSLAPQGVGNTEAFF. This rearrangement joins TRBV7-6 to TRBJ1-1, with 8 bases fitting TRBD1. Trimming at V came to 0 bases and at J to 1 base, leaving 7 bases not matched to a gene. The CDR3 covers 17 residues. Germline CDR1 reads SGHVS; CDR2 reads FNYEAQ.

The chain recombines TRBV5-1 with TRBJ1-3, with 7 positions matching TRBD1. The V and J ends lost 4 bases and 0 bases, in that order; junction bases with no gene match: 7. Germline V gives CDR1 SGHRS, CDR2 YFSETQ. This CDR3 contains 16 residues. This CDR3 is CASSPGQAYSGNTIYF. CDR3 DNA: TGCGCCAGCAGCCCAGGACAGGCTTACTCTGGAAACACCATATATTTT. The full variable domain, its missing parts supplied by reference TRBV5-1 and TRBJ1-3, is KAGVTQTPRYLIKTRGQQVTLSCSPISGHRSVSWYQQTPGQGLQFLFEYFSETQRNKGNFPGRFSGRQFSNSRSEMNVSTLELGDSALYLCASSPGQAYSGNTIYFGEGSWLTVV.

V is TRBV19 and J is TRBJ2-5, with a tentative D call TRBD2 (7 bases). Germline V gene sequence: CDR1 LNHDA, CDR2 SQIVND (reference sequence). Deletions cut 5 bases from V and 6 bases from J, with 16 bases between. This CDR3 spans 14 amino acids. The CDR3 DNA sequence: TGTGCCAGTAGTCCCCGGGGGGCCGGAAAGACCCAGTACTTC. Protein product: CASSPRGAGKTQYF.

The CDR3 region is CASSIPDRGRGNTIYF. The CDR3 region has the DNA TGTGCCAGCAGTATCCCCGACAGGGGAAGGGGAAACACCATATATTTT. The chain employs TRBV28 and TRBJ1-3; 8 bases agree with TRBD1. CDR1 and CDR2 (germline): MDHEN, SYDVKM. The V segment lost 5 bases and the J segment 4 bases; nucleotides outside the gene matches: 10. The CDR3 has 16 amino acids.

V gene TRBV19 combines with J gene TRBJ1-1; TRBD1 is a possible D gene (6 bases). V dropped 6 bases and J dropped 3 bases, with 14 bases sitting between them. From germline, CDR1 is LNHDA and CDR2 SQIVND (reference sequence). The CDR3 has 14 residues. The CDR3 sequence is CASRGGGVYTEAFF. CDR3 DNA sequence: TGTGCCAGTAGAGGGGGAGGGGTGTACACTGAAGCTTTCTTT.

This chain joins TRBV15 and TRBJ1-2; D unclear. The CDR3 contains 11 residues. Germline-derived CDR1 and CDR2 are LNHNV and YYDKDF (reference sequence). The germline V and J ends were trimmed by 1 base and 14 bases, with 11 bases remaining between them. Here the CDR3 DNA reads TGTGCCACCAGCAGAGGTGGAGGTGGGACCTTC. This codes for CATSRGGGGTF.